This passage covers 11 T cell receptor beta chains from one sample sequenced in a study of identical twins. TCRdb re-derived calls from the 5' RACE reads in MiXCR, one entry per CDR3 protein. Of more than 400,000 distinct CDR3 sequences in the sample, roughly 15% were seen once. This same sample was also taken into another study, of yellow fever vaccine responses in identical twins.

The sample was CD4+ T cells sorted from blood. The receptors here all came from a young woman in good health.

This clonotype was seen ten or more times. The chain combines TRBV12-3 or TRBV12-4 with TRBJ1-2, with 7 bases lining up with TRBD1. V dropped 5 bases and J dropped 3; count of bases not matched to a gene: 6. The CDR3 runs to 14 residues. The CDR3 sequence is CASSLQTGYYGYTF. The CDR3 DNA is TGTGCCAGCAGTCTACAGACAGGGTACTATGGCTACACCTTC.

This chain joins TRBV10-3 and TRBJ2-5, with TRBD1 as a possible D gene (6 bases). Germline CDR1 reads ENHRY; CDR2 reads SYGVKD. This CDR3 is built from 14 residues. The ends were cut back, 4 bases at V and 0 bases at J, with 9 bases in the middle. CDR3 in amino acids: CAISGGHNQETQYF. DNA of the CDR3: TGTGCCATCAGTGGGGGACACAACCAAGAGACCCAGTACTTC.

The sample holds a few counts of this clonotype. The chain couples TRBV27 to TRBJ2-1; 12 bases agree with TRBD2. CDR1 is MNHEY, CDR2 SMNVEV, per germline (reference sequence). This CDR3 is built from 15 residues. Losses at the gene ends were 4 bases for V and 5 bases for J; bases not matched to a gene: 3. The DNA for the CDR3 is TGTGCCAGCAGTTATCGACTAGCGGGGGACAATGAGCAGTTCTTC. Residues: CASSYRLAGDNEQFF.

This clonotype has only a few counts. The chain employs TRBV5-5 and TRBJ2-1; 7 positions agree with TRBD2. V lost 3 bases, J lost 6 bases, and 9 bases stayed unmatched. Germline assignment: CDR1 SGHKS and CDR2 YYEKEE (reference sequence). CDR3 length: 15 residues. CDR3 nucleotide sequence: TGTGCCAGCAGCTCCTTGGGCGGGGGAGGCAATGAGCAGTTCTTC. Protein: CASSSLGGGGNEQFF.

The V gene is TRBV7-2, the J gene TRBJ1-2; weak D call: TRBD1 (5 bases). CDR1 and CDR2 from the germline V gene are SGHTA and FQGNSA. There are 15 residues in the CDR3. Trimming shortened V by 5 bases and J by 4 bases, and 17 bases separated the two germline ends. CDR3 coding DNA: TGTGCCAGCAGCCCCAGGACACGGTCTGGCTATGGCTACACCTTC. Translating gives CASSPRTRSGYGYTF.

The rearrangement uses TRBV6-1 and TRBJ2-1; 8 bases line up with TRBD2. Trimming took 7 bases from V and 2 from J; bases not matched to a gene: 7. The CDR3 runs 15 residues. Germline CDR1 and CDR2: MNHNS and SASEGT. CDR3 protein: CASTPVAGPYNEQFF. For the CDR3, the DNA is TGTGCCAGCACCCCAGTAGCGGGACCCTACAATGAGCAGTTCTTC.

The chain recombines TRBV12-3 or TRBV12-4 with TRBJ1-1; the match to TRBD1 covers 8 bases. The CDR3 contains 14 residues. J gave up 4 bases and V 7 bases, and 8 bases lay outside the gene matches. In nucleotides, the CDR3 is TGTGCCAGCATCGACAGGGGATCGGTCACTGAAGCTTTCTTT. This gives the protein CASIDRGSVTEAFF.

The chain has TRBV20-1 and TRBJ2-5; 7 bases line up with TRBD2. V gave up 3 bases and J gave up 5 bases; unmatched junction bases: 12. Germline-derived CDR1 and CDR2 are DFQATT and SNEGSKA (reference sequence). The CDR3 loop spans 15 amino acids. The CDR3 DNA follows: TGCAGTGCTAGGACGACTGGCGGGAGCTGGGAGACCCAGTACTTC. Its protein product is CSARTTGGSWETQYF.

The chain joins TRBV10-3 to TRBJ2-7; D remains unclear. Per the germline V gene, CDR1 is ENHRY and CDR2 is SYGVKD. This CDR3 comprises 14 residues. V lost 3 bases to trimming and J lost 3 bases, with 12 bases between them. The CDR3 loop is CAISDGLWGYEQYF. As DNA, the CDR3 is TGTGCCATCAGTGATGGTTTATGGGGCTACGAGCAGTACTTC.

This chain connects TRBV25-1 to TRBJ2-7, with D unresolved. This CDR3 is 13 amino acids long. V lost 2 bases, J lost 6 bases, and 11 bases lay in between. Germline loops: CDR1 MGHDK, CDR2 SYGVNS. The CDR3: CASSEGNFGEQYF. The CDR3 nucleotides read TGTGCCAGCAGTGAAGGGAACTTTGGCGAGCAGTACTTC.

The chain uses TRBV11-3 and TRBJ2-1, with 12 bases lining up with TRBD2. The CDR3 covers 16 residues. Losses at the gene ends were 1 base for V and 7 bases for J; bases not matched to a gene: 5. Germline V gene sequence: CDR1 SGHNT, CDR2 YENEEA. The CDR3 loop is CASSLASGRVENEQFF. Written as DNA, the CDR3 is TGTGCCAGCAGCTTAGCTAGCGGGAGGGTAGAGAATGAGCAGTTCTTC.